Below are 24 T cell receptor beta chains sequenced from a single sample in a study of cytomegalovirus exposure and HLA in healthy donors. Some clones are missing from TCRdb's copy, which holds only in-frame ones; the method was immunoSEQ multiplex PCR. The profile shows approximately 170,000 clones, about four fifths of them singletons. The sample taken for sequencing was PBMCs. Receptors originate from a man younger than 40 in good health and CMV-seropositive.

The chain uses TRBV25-1 and TRBJ1-2; no definite D call. CDR1 is MGHDK and CDR2 is SYGVNS in the germline V gene. The V end was cut by 6 bases, the J end by 5 bases, with 13 bases between. The CDR3 length is 13 residues. The chain's CDR3 is CASSLTHYYGYTF. The CDR3 region has the DNA TGTGCCAGCAGCCTGACACATTATTATGGCTACACCTTC.

This chain joins TRBV7-9 and TRBJ1-1; D is perhaps TRBD1 (5 bases). From germline, CDR1 is SEHNR and CDR2 FQNEAQ (reference sequence). V was cut by 5 bases and J by 3 bases, with 10 bases left in between. This CDR3 region has 13 residues. CDR3 bases: TGTGCCAGCAGCCTATTAGGGGACACTGAAGCTTTCTTT. It yields the protein CASSLLGDTEAFF.

This chain connects TRBV7-2 to TRBJ1-2; 7 bases map to TRBD1. The CDR3 contains 15 residues. Trimming at V came to 1 base and at J to 2 bases, leaving 4 bases not matched to a gene. Germline values: CDR1 SGHTA, CDR2 FQGNSA. In DNA form, the CDR3 reads TGTGCCAGCAGCTTAGGGACAGGCGTCAACTATGGCTACACCTTC. Translation gives CASSLGTGVNYGYTF.

In this sample, this clone turned up a few times. The chain is built from TRBV18 and TRBJ2-1; unclear D gene. The germline CDR1 and CDR2 sequences are KGHSH and LQKENI. This CDR3 comprises 16 residues. V was pared by 4 bases and J by 2 bases, with 15 bases between. Here the CDR3 DNA reads TGTGCCAGCTCACTCAACAGCCCTGATACCTACAATGAGCAGTTCTTC. Translation gives CASSLNSPDTYNEQFF.

The chain carries TRBV4-3 and TRBJ2-7; maybe TRBD1 (5 bases). This CDR3 is built from 14 residues. The V and J ends lost 0 bases and 3 bases respectively, with 9 bases between them. Per germline, CDR1 LGHNA and CDR2 YSLEER. In DNA form, the CDR3 reads TGCGCCAGCAGCCAAGATTATACAGGCTACGAGCAGTACTTC. Amino acids: CASSQDYTGYEQYF.

This clone occurred a few times. The CDR3 DNA sequence: TGTGCCAGCAGTCCTAGCGGGCCTTACAATGAGCAGTTCTTC. Amino acid sequence: CASSPSGPYNEQFF. V usage is TRBV4-2 and J usage is TRBJ2-1; 8 bases line up with TRBD2. Trimming took 6 bases from V and 4 from J; bases not matched to a gene: 5. The CDR3 is made up of 14 amino acids. Germline V CDR1 and CDR2: LGHNA, YNFKEQ.

The chain links TRBV18 to TRBJ2-5; tentative D call: TRBD2 (6 bases). This CDR3 region has 16 residues. The germline V and J ends were trimmed by 6 bases and 5 bases, with 22 bases remaining between them. Germline V gives CDR1 KGHSH, CDR2 LQKENI. In DNA, the CDR3 is TGTGCCAGCTCCCCCTTTGAAGAGGGGAGGTGGGAGACCCAGTACTTC. This translates into CASSPFEEGRWETQYF.

The chain carries TRBV5-1 and TRBJ1-5; 7 positions agree with TRBD1. The germline V gene has CDR1 SGHRS and CDR2 YFSETQ. The J segment lost 4 bases and the V segment lost 1 base, leaving 8 bases of the junction unmatched. This CDR3 region has 16 residues. The CDR3 is CASSLLSEGANQPQHF. The CDR3, as DNA: TGCGCCAGCAGCTTGCTTAGTGAGGGGGCTAATCAGCCCCAGCATTTT.

The CDR3 nucleotides are TGCGCCAGCAGCTTGGACAGATACTCCTACGAGCAGTACTTC. Its protein product is CASSLDRYSYEQYF. The chain employs TRBV5-1 and TRBJ2-7; D gene ambiguous. This CDR3 comprises 14 residues. CDR1 and CDR2 from the germline V gene are SGHRS and YFSETQ. V was cut by 0 bases and J by 0 bases, with 7 bases left in between. The full variable domain, its missing parts supplied by reference TRBV5-1 and TRBJ2-7, is KAGVTQTPRYLIKTRGQQVTLSCSPISGHRSVSWYQQTPGQGLQFLFEYFSETQRNKGNFPGRFSGRQFSNSRSEMNVSTLELGDSALYLCASSLDRYSYEQYFGPGTRLTVT.

The chain has TRBV13 and TRBJ1-1; TRBD1 might be the D (6 bases). CDR1 PRHDT and CDR2 FYEKMQ come from the germline V gene (reference sequence). V dropped 8 bases and J dropped 0 bases, with 7 bases sitting between them. The CDR3 totals 12 residues. CDR3 sequence (DNA): TGTGCCAGCGGACAGTTGAACACTGAAGCTTTCTTT. Translated, it gives CASGQLNTEAFF.

The V gene is TRBV27, the J gene TRBJ2-5; the D is unclear. The CDR3 is 14 residues long. Germline CDR1 and CDR2: MNHEY and SMNVEV (reference sequence). The V gene lost 6 bases and the J gene lost 4 bases, with 15 bases spanning the gap. CDR3 in DNA: TGTGCCAGCAGGCGTGAGGCCGTTCGAGAGACCCAGTACTTC. This gives the protein CASRREAVRETQYF.

The rearrangement joins TRBV15 to TRBJ2-5; D may be TRBD1 (6 bases). This CDR3 spans 15 amino acids. Deletions cut 5 bases from V and 0 bases from J, with 13 bases between. CDR1 LNHNV and CDR2 YYDKDF come from the germline V gene (reference sequence). The CDR3 here is CATSYQTGYQETQYF. The CDR3 DNA sequence: TGTGCCACCAGCTACCAGACAGGTTACCAAGAGACCCAGTACTTC.

V usage is TRBV28 and J usage is TRBJ2-3; tentative D call: TRBD2 (6 bases). Trimming took off 4 bases at V and 6 bases at J, with 8 bases between the two ends. In germline, CDR1 is MDHEN, CDR2 SYDVKM. The CDR3 extends over 12 amino acids. In DNA, the CDR3 is TGTGCCAGCAGTTCGGGGGTGGATACGCAGTATTTT. Protein product: CASSSGVDTQYF. The full variable domain, its missing parts supplied by reference TRBV28 and TRBJ2-3, is DVKVTQSSRYLVKRTGEKVFLECVQDMDHENMFWYRQDPGLGLRLIYFSYDVKMKEKGDIPEGYSVSREKKERFSLILESASTNQTSMYLCASSSGVDTQYFGPGTRLTVL.

This chain joins TRBV28 and TRBJ1-2, with D hard to call. V was shortened by 7 bases and J by 4 bases, with 10 bases between the two germline ends. Germline-derived CDR1 and CDR2 are MDHEN and SYDVKM. This CDR3 has 12 residues. Written as DNA, the CDR3 is TGTGCCAGCACGCGCACCGGCTATGGCTACACCTTC. Translating it yields CASTRTGYGYTF.

The rearrangement joins TRBV28 to TRBJ1-6; the D is unclear. The CDR3 length is 14 residues. The ends were cut back, 3 bases at V and 4 bases at J, with 7 bases in the middle. From germline, CDR1 is MDHEN and CDR2 SYDVKM. The CDR3 reads CASSFPVYNSPLHF. The DNA for the CDR3 is TGTGCCAGCAGTTTTCCAGTTTATAATTCACCCCTCCACTTT.

The chain couples TRBV29-1 to TRBJ1-5, with D possibly matching TRBD1 (6 bases). CDR1 is SQVTM and CDR2 is ANQGSEA in the germline V gene. There are 15 residues in the CDR3. The V gene lost 4 bases and the J gene lost 2 bases, with 15 bases spanning the gap. The CDR3 DNA is TGCAGCGTTGTTGTCTCAGGGACACGCAATCAGCCCCAGCATTTT. This codes for CSVVVSGTRNQPQHF. Together with reference TRBV29-1 and TRBJ1-5, the CDR3 gives the full variable domain: SAVISQKPSRDICQRGTSLTIQCQVDSQVTMMFWYRQQPGQSLTLIATANQGSEATYESGFVIDKFPISRPNLTFSTLTVSNMSPEDSSIYLCSVVVSGTRNQPQHFGDGTRLSIL.

This chain connects TRBV2 to TRBJ2-5; 10 bases are a match to TRBD1. J gave up 4 bases and V 4 bases, and 6 bases lay outside the gene matches. Germline CDR1 reads SNHLY; CDR2 reads FYNNEI. CDR3 size: 15 residues. CDR3 nucleotide sequence: TGTGCCAGCAGTGTTAGGACAGGGGGAAGAGAGACCCAGTACTTC. Protein sequence: CASSVRTGGRETQYF.

V gene TRBV7-9 combines with J gene TRBJ2-1; the D gene is possibly TRBD2 (5 bases). Germline assignment: CDR1 SEHNR and CDR2 FQNEAQ (reference sequence). This CDR3 comprises 11 residues. V lost 5 bases to trimming and J lost 10 bases, with 9 bases between them. The CDR3 DNA follows: TGTGCCAGCAGCGAGGGCGAGGAGCAGTTCTTC. Protein: CASSEGEEQFF.

This chain joins TRBV13 and TRBJ2-1; 7 bases are a match to TRBD1. This CDR3 spans 16 amino acids. Germline-derived CDR1 and CDR2 are PRHDT and FYEKMQ (reference sequence). J was trimmed by 2 bases and V by 6 bases; bases with no gene match: 10. The CDR3 sequence is CASSRWTGLPYNEQFF. CDR3 bases: TGTGCCAGCAGTCGTTGGACAGGCCTCCCCTACAATGAGCAGTTCTTC.

The genes are TRBV13 and TRBJ2-3; 9 nucleotides line up with TRBD2. The V segment lost 5 bases and the J segment 0 bases; nucleotides outside the gene matches: 3. The V gene's germline CDR1 is PRHDT and CDR2 FYEKMQ (reference sequence). The CDR3 totals 15 residues. The CDR3 sequence is CASSLTSGSTDTQYF. The CDR3 coding sequence is TGTGCCAGCAGCCTAACTAGCGGGAGCACAGATACGCAGTATTTT.

This clone was detected a few times. This chain connects TRBV19 to TRBJ2-2; weak D call: TRBD2 (5 bases). Deletions cut 5 bases from V and 0 bases from J, with 13 bases between. This CDR3 has 16 residues. Germline V gives CDR1 LNHDA, CDR2 SQIVND (reference sequence). In nucleotides, the CDR3 is TGTGCCAGTAGTGGAGGTGGCGGGCCGAACACCGGGGAGCTGTTTTTT. It specifies CASSGGGGPNTGELFF.

This chain links TRBV9 with TRBJ1-1, with D perhaps TRBD1 (5 bases). The CDR3 has 13 amino acids. The V and J ends lost 9 bases and 3 bases respectively, with 15 bases between them. Germline V CDR1 and CDR2: SGDLS, YYNGEE. CDR3 loop: CATAVREDTEAFF. CDR3 bases: TGTGCCACCGCAGTCAGGGAGGACACTGAAGCTTTCTTT.

This clone was seen just once. The gene calls are TRBV5-4 and TRBJ2-1, with a weak D call TRBD2 (5 bases). This CDR3 is built from 14 residues. V was shortened by 0 bases and J by 5 bases, with 9 bases between the two germline ends. Germline V CDR1 and CDR2: SGHNT, YYREEE (reference sequence). Here the CDR3 reads CASSLGGPHNEQFF. The DNA for the CDR3 is TGTGCCAGCAGCTTGGGAGGGCCCCACAATGAGCAGTTCTTC.

This clone was seen only once. The chain employs TRBV10-3 and TRBJ1-2, with D tentatively TRBD1 (5 bases). CDR1 ENHRY and CDR2 SYGVKD come from the germline V gene. This CDR3 has 15 residues. Trimming removed 1 base at V and 6 bases at J, with 15 bases between. CDR3 sequence: CAISELAPGGHGYTF. CDR3 sequence (DNA): TGTGCCATCAGTGAGTTGGCTCCGGGGGGACATGGCTACACCTTC.